Each of the 26 T cell receptor beta chains below was sequenced from the same sample in a study of cytomegalovirus exposure and HLA in healthy donors. The PCR contained 60 Vbeta and 13 Jbeta primers. Repertoires were generated with immunoSEQ multiplex PCR, while TCRdb's copy carries only in-frame clones and drops some. The sample holds more than 200,000 clones; 75% to 85% are singletons and the top ten take approximately 1.5%. The source material was PBMCs. All receptors derive from a girl between 5 and 17 years old in good health and CMV-seronegative.

Written as DNA, the CDR3 is TGTGCCAGCAGCTTAATCCTCAGGGGCACTGAAGCTTTCTTT. As protein: CASSLILRGTEAFF. The genes are TRBV7-8 and TRBJ1-1, with D possibly being TRBD1 (6 bases). The germline V gene has CDR1 SGHVS and CDR2 FQNEAQ. The CDR3 runs to 14 residues. V lost 2 bases and J 4 bases, leaving 11 bases between the germline ends.

The J gene is TRBJ1-2, the V gene TRBV13, with 8 bases fitting TRBD1. This CDR3 is 15 amino acids long. J lost 1 base, V lost 5 bases, and 6 bases had no gene match. The germline gives CDR1 PRHDT, CDR2 FYEKMQ (reference sequence). CDR3 in amino acids: CASSRRTGYNYGYTF. In DNA form, the CDR3 reads TGTGCCAGCAGCCGAAGGACAGGGTATAACTATGGCTACACCTTC.

The chain employs TRBV5-1 and TRBJ2-5; 7 bases agree with TRBD2. Germline V gene lookup returns CDR1 SGHRS and CDR2 YFSETQ. The CDR3 contains 14 residues. Unmatched junction bases numbered 10, after V lost 0 bases and J lost 11 bases. The CDR3 region has the DNA TGCGCCAGCAGCTTGGAGGTAGCTCCGCGGGAGCAGTACTTC. This encodes CASSLEVAPREQYF.

J is TRBJ2-3 and V is TRBV5-1; TRBD2 agrees at 8 bases. V dropped 1 base and J dropped 9; count of bases not matched to a gene: 10. Germline V lookup: CDR1 SGHRS, CDR2 YFSETQ. The CDR3 is made up of 15 amino acids. CDR3 in DNA: TGCGCCAGCAGCTTGTATACCGACGGGAGGGAGACGCAGTATTTT. Translating it yields CASSLYTDGRETQYF.

This chain connects TRBV18 to TRBJ1-2; TRBD1 agrees at 9 bases. This CDR3 is built from 13 residues. CDR1 KGHSH and CDR2 LQKENI come from the germline V gene. V lost 1 base and J lost 8; bases outside the gene matches: 2. This chain's CDR3 is CASSPRTGEGYTF. The CDR3 DNA is TGTGCCAGCTCACCACGGACAGGGGAGGGCTACACCTTC. Filled out from reference TRBV18 and TRBJ1-2, the complete variable domain reads NAGVMQNPRHLVRRRGQEARLRCSPMKGHSHVYWYRQLPEEGLKFMVYLQKENIIDESGMPKERFSAEFPKEGPSILRIQQVVRGDSAAYFCASSPRTGEGYTFGSGTRLTVV.

The chain employs TRBV19 and TRBJ1-4, with D possibly TRBD1 on 6 matching bases. The germline V gene has CDR1 LNHDA and CDR2 SQIVND (reference sequence). V shed 7 bases and J shed 6 bases, with 12 bases lying between them. The length of the CDR3 is 13 residues. The CDR3, as DNA: TGTGCCAGTACCGACAGGTTATATGAAAAACTGTTTTTT. Its translation is CASTDRLYEKLFF.

As regards this clone: One junction end disagrees with the germline gene, perhaps due to a read error. The chain has TRBV6-6 and TRBJ1-5; possibly TRBD1 for D (6 bases). The CDR3 runs 14 residues. CDR1 is MNHNY and CDR2 is SVGAGI in the germline V gene (reference sequence). CDR3 sequence: CASSYSLGQPWLYF. CDR3 DNA sequence: TGTGCCAGCAGTTACTCCCTGGGACAACCCTGGCTATATTTT.

V and J are TRBV7-9 and TRBJ2-3, with D possibly matching TRBD1 (5 bases). The V gene's germline CDR1 is SEHNR and CDR2 FQNEAQ (reference sequence). V was pared by 7 bases and J by 6 bases, with 14 bases between. CDR3 length equals 13 residues. The CDR3 DNA is TGTGCCAGCACAGGGCCGACAGCGGATACGCAGTATTTT. This codes for CASTGPTADTQYF. The full variable domain, with the rest looked up from reference TRBV7-9 and TRBJ2-3, is DTGVSQNPRHKITKRGQNVTFRCDPISEHNRLYWYRQTLGQGPEFLTYFQNEAQLEKSRLLSDRFSAERPKGSFSTLEIQRTEQGDSAMYLCASTGPTADTQYFGPGTRLTVL.

The chain uses TRBV27 and TRBJ2-7; tentative D call: TRBD2 (6 bases). With 3 bases removed from V and 2 bases from J, the gap between germline ends came to 14 bases. The CDR3 is 15 amino acids. In germline, CDR1 is MNHEY, CDR2 SMNVEV (reference sequence). Here the CDR3 reads CASSLSGLLPYEQYF. The CDR3 DNA reads TGTGCCAGCAGTTTGTCGGGACTTCTTCCCTACGAGCAGTACTTC.

The chain carries TRBV6-6 and TRBJ1-5; the match to TRBD1 covers 7 bases. The germline V gene has CDR1 MNHNY and CDR2 SVGAGI (reference sequence). The J segment lost 2 bases and the V segment lost 2 bases, leaving 3 bases of the junction unmatched. CDR3 length: 15 amino acids. CDR3 nucleotides: TGTGCCAGCAGTTACACCGGGACAGGCAATCAGCCCCAGCATTTT. Its translation: CASSYTGTGNQPQHF.

V and J are TRBV30 and TRBJ2-1; possibly TRBD2 for D (5 bases). Germline V gene sequence: CDR1 GTSNPN, CDR2 SVGIG (reference sequence). The V end was cut by 7 bases, the J end by 0 bases, with 19 bases between. The CDR3 runs to 16 residues. The CDR3 DNA follows: TGTGCCTACGATTCATCGCGGGTTCCCTCCTACAATGAGCAGTTCTTC. Protein sequence: CAYDSSRVPSYNEQFF.

The V call is TRBV7-3, the J call TRBJ1-3, with D maybe TRBD1 (6 bases). Germline V lookup: CDR1 SGHTA, CDR2 FQGTGA. The CDR3 length is 16 residues. The V end lost 1 base, the J end lost 6 bases, and 16 bases lay between the germline ends. The CDR3 coding sequence is TGTGCCAGCAGCTTAAGATCCTGGCAGGGGTCAAACACCATATATTTT. Translation: CASSLRSWQGSNTIYF.

This chain joins TRBV5-1 and TRBJ1-6, with TRBD1 identical over 7 bases. Germline values: CDR1 SGHRS, CDR2 YFSETQ. The CDR3 sequence is 15 residues long. Trimming removed 0 bases from V and 5 bases from J; junction bases left unmatched: 2. This chain's CDR3 is CASSLAGTDNSPLHF. The CDR3 nucleotides read TGCGCCAGCAGCTTGGCCGGGACAGATAATTCACCCCTCCACTTT. Full variable domain (missing parts from reference TRBV5-1 and TRBJ1-6): KAGVTQTPRYLIKTRGQQVTLSCSPISGHRSVSWYQQTPGQGLQFLFEYFSETQRNKGNFPGRFSGRQFSNSRSEMNVSTLELGDSALYLCASSLAGTDNSPLHFGNGTRLTVT.

The chain recombines TRBV28 with TRBJ1-2, with TRBD1 as a possible D gene (6 bases). V lost 2 bases, J lost 0 bases, and 7 bases lay in between. CDR3 size: 14 residues. The germline CDR1 and CDR2 sequences are MDHEN and SYDVKM. The chain's CDR3 is CASSLQGPNYGYTF. DNA of the CDR3: TGTGCCAGCAGTTTACAGGGGCCTAACTATGGCTACACCTTC.

CDR3 residues: CASSEGDRITYEQYF. DNA for the CDR3: TGTGCCAGTAGCGAGGGGGACAGGATAACCTACGAGCAGTACTTC. The chain uses TRBV19 and TRBJ2-7; 8 positions match TRBD1. The trim removed 6 bases at V and 2 bases at J, leaving 9 bases unmatched. CDR1 is LNHDA and CDR2 is SQIVND in the germline V gene (reference sequence). This CDR3 comprises 15 residues.

The V call is TRBV7-2, the J call TRBJ1-4, with a possible D match to TRBD1 (6 bases). The CDR3 loop spans 15 amino acids. Germline CDR1 and CDR2: SGHTA and FQGNSA. Trimming removed 3 bases at V and 7 bases at J, with 15 bases between. The chain's CDR3 is CASSFFFGGPEKLFF. The DNA of the CDR3 is TGTGCCAGCAGCTTCTTCTTTGGGGGCCCTGAAAAACTGTTTTTT. Together with reference TRBV7-2 and TRBJ1-4, the CDR3 gives the full variable domain: GAGVSQSPSNKVTEKGKDVELRCDPISGHTALYWYRQSLGQGLEFLIYFQGNSAPDKSGLPSDRFSAERTGGSVSTLTIQRTQQEDSAVYLCASSFFFGGPEKLFFGSGTQLSVL.

V usage is TRBV18 and J usage is TRBJ1-1; D is unclear. The CDR3 is 12 residues long. CDR1 is KGHSH and CDR2 is LQKENI in the germline V gene. V lost 1 base, J lost 6 bases, and 6 bases lay in between. The chain's CDR3 is CASSPLRAEAFF. The DNA for the CDR3 is TGTGCCAGCTCACCACTGCGGGCTGAAGCTTTCTTT.

This chain joins TRBV6-6 and TRBJ2-1; D remains ambiguous. The CDR3 has 12 residues. Trimming stripped 2 bases from V and 10 bases from J, with 9 bases between. Looked up from germline, CDR1 is MNHNY and CDR2 is SVGAGI (reference sequence). The CDR3 here is CASSYEAREQFF. As DNA, the CDR3 is TGTGCCAGCAGTTACGAAGCTCGGGAGCAGTTCTTC.

The J gene is TRBJ2-7, the V gene TRBV7-2, with 7 bases aligning to TRBD2. The CDR3 loop spans 18 amino acids. Per the germline V gene, CDR1 is SGHTA and CDR2 is FQGNSA. Germline trimming cut 5 bases from V and 7 bases from J; bases unmatched to any gene: 23. CDR3 region: CASSPRPSALASGGEQYF. The CDR3, as DNA: TGTGCCAGCAGCCCCAGACCCTCCGCACTAGCGAGCGGCGGGGAGCAGTACTTC.

CDR3 region: CASSLGGVVNPDTQYF. CDR3 in DNA: TGCGCCAGCAGCTTGGGGGGGGTGGTAAATCCAGATACGCAGTATTTT. The J gene is TRBJ2-3, the V gene TRBV5-1; D might be TRBD2 (6 bases). Germline CDR1 reads SGHRS; CDR2 reads YFSETQ. Trimming removed 0 bases from V and 4 bases from J, with 15 bases in between. The CDR3 totals 16 residues.

The chain combines TRBV7-2 with TRBJ2-1, with 7 bases identical to TRBD2. The CDR3 is 15 residues long. V trimming: 11 bases; J trimming: 0 bases; junction bases outside the gene matches: 10. Germline values: CDR1 SGHTA, CDR2 FQGNSA. The CDR3 DNA sequence: TGTGCCCAAACAAAAGGGGAGGGCTCCTACAATGAGCAGTTCTTC. Amino acid sequence: CAQTKGEGSYNEQFF. The full variable domain, in which reference TRBV7-2 and TRBJ2-1 provide the parts outside the CDR3, is GAGVSQSPSNKVTEKGKDVELRCDPISGHTALYWYRQSLGQGLEFLIYFQGNSAPDKSGLPSDRFSAERTGGSVSTLTIQRTQQEDSAVYLCAQTKGEGSYNEQFFGPGTRLTVL.

This chain joins TRBV29-1 and TRBJ2-5; no clear D. V was shortened by 7 bases and J by 5 bases, with 14 bases between the two germline ends. CDR1 and CDR2 from the germline V gene are SQVTM and ANQGSEA. The CDR3 is 12 residues long. The CDR3 coding sequence is TGCAGCGGACGGCTCCCCGGGGAGACCCAGTACTTC. Its protein is CSGRLPGETQYF.

The chain has TRBV30 and TRBJ1-6, with a possible D match to TRBD1 (5 bases). This CDR3 region has 14 residues. Per the germline V gene, CDR1 is GTSNPN and CDR2 is SVGIG (reference sequence). Trimming removed 2 bases from V and 12 bases from J, with 17 bases in between. The CDR3 spells CAWSQVGGRGPLHF. Here the CDR3 DNA reads TGTGCCTGGAGTCAGGTCGGGGGGAGGGGACCCCTCCACTTT. Combining the CDR3 with reference TRBV30 and TRBJ1-6 gives the whole variable domain SQTIHQWPATLVQPVGSPLSLECTVEGTSNPNLYWYRQAAGRGLQLLFYSVGIGQISSEVPQNLSASRPQDRQFILSSKKLLLSDSGFYLCAWSQVGGRGPLHFGNGTRLTVT.

The genes are TRBV6-4 and TRBJ2-2; D gene uncertain. Germline assignment: CDR1 MRHNA and CDR2 SNTAGT. V lost 0 bases and J lost 6, with 5 bases in between. The CDR3 has 13 amino acids. In nucleotides, the CDR3 is TGTGCCAGCAGTGACTCCTCTTCCGGGGAGCTGTTTTTT. It yields the protein CASSDSSSGELFF.

V gene TRBV6-4 combines with J gene TRBJ2-1, with a tentative D call TRBD2 (7 bases). Germline V lookup: CDR1 MRHNA, CDR2 SNTAGT. The V end lost 5 bases, the J end lost 6 bases, and 20 bases lay between the germline ends. The length of the CDR3 is 16 residues. CDR3 sequence: CASSRRGGLDVNEQFF. In nucleotides, the CDR3 is TGTGCCAGCAGTCGAAGGGGGGGGCTAGACGTCAATGAGCAGTTCTTC.

J is TRBJ1-1 and V is TRBV29-1; 7 bases agree with TRBD1. The CDR3 loop spans 15 amino acids. The germline CDR1 and CDR2 sequences are SQVTM and ANQGSEA. The CDR3 reads CTAFGWTGKNTEAFF. In nucleotides, the CDR3 is TGCACTGCGTTTGGCTGGACAGGCAAGAACACTGAAGCTTTCTTT.